The 17 T cell receptor beta chains given below trace back to one sample, sequenced in a study of blood T cell repertoires in COVID-19. The repertoire was sequenced with immunoSEQ multiplex PCR; TCRdb's copy has only in-frame clones and lacks some. The sample lists 200,000 or so clones, roughly 90% occurring once. The sequenced sample consisted of peripheral blood. Receptor source: a woman aged 35 to 49 who had recovered from COVID-19.

This chain connects TRBV4-2 to TRBJ1-1; D is undetermined. CDR1 is LGHNA, CDR2 YNFKEQ, per germline. CDR3 length: 14 residues. Trimming left V 4 bases short and J 10 bases short, with 19 bases between. CDR3 residues: CASSPWSAGEGAFF. The CDR3 nucleotides read TGTGCCAGCAGCCCCTGGTCGGCCGGGGAGGGAGCTTTCTTT.

V is TRBV27 and J is TRBJ2-7, with D maybe TRBD2 (5 bases). Germline V lookup: CDR1 MNHEY, CDR2 SMNVEV (reference sequence). This CDR3 spans 17 amino acids. V was shortened by 0 bases and J by 4 bases, with 19 bases between the two germline ends. The CDR3 loop is CASSLSNRAGSKYEQYF. CDR3 in DNA: TGTGCCAGCAGTTTATCCAACCGTGCGGGCTCCAAATACGAGCAGTACTTC.

This chain joins TRBV7-2 and TRBJ2-7; 9 nucleotides agree with TRBD2. This CDR3 spans 15 amino acids. CDR1 SGHTA and CDR2 FQGNSA come from the germline V gene. The junction had 5 bases not matched to a gene; V was cut back by 1 base and J by 4 bases. The CDR3 DNA reads as TGTGCCAGCAGCTTAGTCACTAGCGGGCTATACGAGCAGTACTTC. Protein: CASSLVTSGLYEQYF.

The CDR3 DNA sequence: TGTGCCAGCAGCGTGACAGGGGGAGATCAGCCCCAGCATTTT. Translated, it gives CASSVTGGDQPQHF. The V and J genes are TRBV7-2 and TRBJ1-5, with 9 nucleotides matching TRBD1. The V gene end was trimmed by 5 bases and the J gene end by 5 bases; junction bases not matched to a gene: 4. The CDR3 runs 14 residues. Germline CDR1 SGHTA, CDR2 FQGNSA.

The chain links TRBV28 to TRBJ2-1; tentatively, D is TRBD2 (5 bases). Looked up from germline, CDR1 is MDHEN and CDR2 is SYDVKM. V dropped 5 bases and J dropped 3 bases, with 17 bases sitting between them. This CDR3 comprises 16 residues. The CDR3 DNA reads TGTGCCAGCAGTCTGCACCGGGATCTCGGCTACAATGAGCAGTTCTTC. This gives the protein CASSLHRDLGYNEQFF.

Written as DNA, the CDR3 is TGTGCCAGTAGTATATTGCTTGTGGGACAGGGCCTCTATAGCAATCAGCCCCAGCATTTT. Amino acids: CASSILLVGQGLYSNQPQHF. The genes are TRBV19 and TRBJ1-5; 9 nucleotides match TRBD1. This CDR3 comprises 20 residues. Germline V gene sequence: CDR1 LNHDA, CDR2 SQIVND (reference sequence). V lost 2 bases, J lost 0 bases, and 14 bases stayed unmatched.

This chain connects TRBV6-2 or TRBV6-3 to TRBJ2-1; a weak D match, TRBD2 (6 bases). Trimming took off 4 bases at V and 3 bases at J, with 13 bases between the two ends. Germline V CDR1 and CDR2: MNHEY, SVGEGT. The length of the CDR3 is 15 residues. The CDR3 region has the DNA TGTGCCAGCAGTTTTTTCGGGAGACTCTACAATGAGCAGTTCTTC. Translated: CASSFFGRLYNEQFF.

The rearrangement joins TRBV6-5 to TRBJ1-1; 7 nucleotides agree with TRBD1. V gave up 7 bases and J gave up 1 base; unmatched junction bases: 6. The CDR3 totals 14 residues. The germline CDR1 and CDR2 sequences are MNHEY and SVGAGI. CDR3 nucleotides: TGTGCCAGCAACCCCGGGACAGCGAACACTGAAGCTTTCTTT. Translation: CASNPGTANTEAFF.

This rearrangement joins TRBV7-2 to TRBJ1-5; TRBD1 agrees at 7 bases. The V segment lost 5 bases and the J segment 5 bases; nucleotides outside the gene matches: 3. The CDR3 runs 13 residues. Germline V CDR1 and CDR2: SGHTA, FQGNSA. The CDR3 reads CASSRQGDQPQHF. CDR3 nucleotides: TGTGCCAGCAGCCGACAGGGCGATCAGCCCCAGCATTTT.

The chain is built from TRBV28 and TRBJ1-5; unclear D gene. This CDR3 has 13 amino acids. Germline CDR1 MDHEN, CDR2 SYDVKM. V was cut by 1 base and J by 9 bases, with 10 bases left in between. Here the CDR3 DNA reads TGTGCCAGCAGTTTATTCGGGGTTCGGCCCCAGCATTTT. Its protein is CASSLFGVRPQHF.

This chain uses TRBV5-6 with TRBJ2-7; possibly TRBD1 for D (6 bases). The CDR3 consists of 16 residues. Deletions cut 4 bases from V and 0 bases from J, with 17 bases between. Looked up from germline, CDR1 is SGHDT and CDR2 is YYEEEE. The CDR3 DNA sequence: TGTGCCAGCAGCCCTGATGGGGGCTCCTACTCCTACGAGCAGTACTTC. It is translated as CASSPDGGSYSYEQYF.

The chain recombines TRBV18 with TRBJ2-3; TRBD2 matches 7 bases. Per the germline V gene, CDR1 is KGHSH and CDR2 is LQKENI. Trimming took 2 bases from V and 4 from J; bases not matched to a gene: 6. This CDR3 region has 15 residues. DNA for the CDR3: TGTGCCAGCTCACCAGGAAGCGGGAAGGCAGATACGCAGTATTTT. It encodes CASSPGSGKADTQYF. Full variable domain (remainder filled in from reference TRBV18 and TRBJ2-3): NAGVMQNPRHLVRRRGQEARLRCSPMKGHSHVYWYRQLPEEGLKFMVYLQKENIIDESGMPKERFSAEFPKEGPSILRIQQVVRGDSAAYFCASSPGSGKADTQYFGPGTRLTVL.

The J gene is TRBJ2-5, the V gene TRBV30; D call uncertain. Germline V lookup: CDR1 GTSNPN, CDR2 SVGIG (reference sequence). Trimming left V 3 bases short and J 1 base short, with 12 bases between. The CDR3 totals 14 residues. CDR3: CAWSPPPGQETQYF. The CDR3 region has the DNA TGTGCCTGGAGCCCCCCGCCGGGCCAAGAGACCCAGTACTTC.

The gene calls are TRBV5-1 and TRBJ1-5, with a possible D match to TRBD1 (5 bases). The CDR3 spans 15 residues. Germline V lookup: CDR1 SGHRS, CDR2 YFSETQ. V was cut by 0 bases and J by 2 bases, with 9 bases left in between. CDR3 protein: CASSLDVGGNQPQHF. CDR3 sequence (DNA): TGCGCCAGCAGCTTGGATGTAGGGGGCAATCAGCCCCAGCATTTT.

The genes are TRBV5-1 and TRBJ1-2; 7 bases are shared with TRBD1. J lost 2 bases, V lost 0 bases, and 1 base had no gene match. The CDR3 is 14 residues long. CDR1 is SGHRS, CDR2 YFSETQ, per germline. CDR3 protein: CASSLGDRNYGYTF. DNA of the CDR3: TGCGCCAGCAGCTTGGGGGACAGAAACTATGGCTACACCTTC.

The V and J genes are TRBV28 and TRBJ2-1; no firm D call. V lost 4 bases and J 8 bases, leaving 6 bases between the germline ends. This CDR3 comprises 11 residues. Germline V lookup: CDR1 MDHEN, CDR2 SYDVKM. Here the CDR3 reads CASSSTYEQFF. The CDR3 nucleotides read TGTGCCAGCAGTTCGACTTATGAGCAGTTCTTC.

This rearrangement joins TRBV30 to TRBJ2-5; D uncertain. With 1 base removed from V and 2 bases from J, the gap between germline ends came to 11 bases. CDR1 and CDR2 (germline): GTSNPN, SVGIG (reference sequence). The CDR3 sequence is 14 residues long. This CDR3 is CAWSDGRSQETQYF. The CDR3 nucleotides are TGTGCCTGGAGTGACGGCAGGTCACAAGAGACCCAGTACTTC.